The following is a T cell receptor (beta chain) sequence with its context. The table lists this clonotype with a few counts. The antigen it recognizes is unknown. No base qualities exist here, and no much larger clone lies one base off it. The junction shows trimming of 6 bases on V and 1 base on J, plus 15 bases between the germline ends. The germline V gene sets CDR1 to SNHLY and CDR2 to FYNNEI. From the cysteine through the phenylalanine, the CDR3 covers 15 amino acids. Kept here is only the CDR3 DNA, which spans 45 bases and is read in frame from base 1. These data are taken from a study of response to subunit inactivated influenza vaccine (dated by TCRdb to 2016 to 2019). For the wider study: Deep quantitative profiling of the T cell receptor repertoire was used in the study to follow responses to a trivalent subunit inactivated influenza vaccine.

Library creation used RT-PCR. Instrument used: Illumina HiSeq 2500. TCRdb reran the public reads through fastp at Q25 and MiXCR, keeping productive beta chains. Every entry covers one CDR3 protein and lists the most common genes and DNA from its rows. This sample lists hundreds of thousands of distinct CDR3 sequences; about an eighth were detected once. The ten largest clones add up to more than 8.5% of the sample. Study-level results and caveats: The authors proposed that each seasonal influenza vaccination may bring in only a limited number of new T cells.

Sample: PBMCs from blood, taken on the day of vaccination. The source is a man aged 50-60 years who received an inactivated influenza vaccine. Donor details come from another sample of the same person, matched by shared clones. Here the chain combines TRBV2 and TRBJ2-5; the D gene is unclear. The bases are TGTGCCAGCAGCGAATGGCCACGAATCCAAGAGACCCAGTACTTC. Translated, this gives CASSEWPRIQETQYF. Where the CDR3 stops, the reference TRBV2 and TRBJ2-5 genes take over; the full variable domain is EPEVTQTPSHQVTQMGQEVILRCVPISNHLYFYWYRQILGQKVEFLVSFYNNEISEKSEIFDDQFSVERPDGSNFTLKIRSTKLEDSAMYFCASSEWPRIQETQYFGPGTRLLVL.